The 20 T cell receptor beta chains in this list originate from one sample, sequenced in a study of T cell clonotyping in hematopoietic cell transplantation. Profiled with immunoSEQ multiplex PCR; TCRdb holds only in-frame clones, not every one. The sample holds 3,000 to 4,000 clones, roughly 95% seen once. Specified time point: recipient sample about 28 days before transplant, after cytoreduction. The sample was peripheral blood mononuclear cells, taken before stem cell transplant. The receptors here all came from a woman between 50 and 59 years old with chronic myeloid leukemia. Some clones in this sample may be carry-over from other donors' samples.

The chain links TRBV5-6 to TRBJ2-7; D gene uncertain. Germline V lookup: CDR1 SGHDT, CDR2 YYEEEE. Trimming stripped 3 bases from V and 2 bases from J, with 12 bases between. This CDR3 region has 14 residues. This chain's CDR3 is CASSSDGSPYEQYF. The DNA of the CDR3 is TGTGCCAGCAGCTCGGACGGTTCCCCCTACGAGCAGTACTTC.

This sequence joins TRBV6-5 and TRBJ2-5; D is perhaps TRBD2 (5 bases). The CDR3 is made up of 13 amino acids. Germline CDR1 is MNHEY and CDR2 is SVGAGI. Trimming removed 8 bases at V and 7 bases at J, with 17 bases between. The CDR3 loop reads CASSLSDGGTQYF. The DNA of the CDR3 is TGTGCCAGCTCCCTTAGCGACGGAGGGACCCAGTACTTC.

The chain employs TRBV18 and TRBJ1-1; D gene ambiguous. CDR1 is KGHSH and CDR2 is LQKENI in the germline V gene. The CDR3 sequence is 14 residues long. The V and J ends lost 2 bases and 1 base respectively, with 8 bases between them. The CDR3 protein is CASSPITRNTEAFF. CDR3 nucleotide sequence: TGTGCCAGCTCACCAATTACAAGGAACACTGAAGCTTTCTTT.

The chain recombines TRBV5-6 with TRBJ2-5; 9 bases align to TRBD1. V trimming: 5 bases; J trimming: 7 bases; junction bases outside the gene matches: 12. The CDR3 is made up of 15 amino acids. Germline V gene data show CDR1 as SGHDT and CDR2 as YYEEEE. CDR3 nucleotide sequence: TGTGCCAGCAGAAAACAGGGGGCCCTCTCGGGGACCCAGTACTTC. Encoded protein: CASRKQGALSGTQYF.

The genes are TRBV7-9 and TRBJ2-5; a possible D gene is TRBD1 (6 bases). Trimming took 3 bases from V and 1 from J, leaving 12 bases between them. The CDR3 is 15 residues long. Germline V lookup: CDR1 SEHNR, CDR2 FQNEAQ (reference sequence). The CDR3 coding sequence is TGTGCCAGCAGCTTGAATGCAGGGGTCCAAGAGACCCAGTACTTC. Residues: CASSLNAGVQETQYF. The variable domain in full, with the rest retrieved from reference TRBV7-9 and TRBJ2-5, is DTGVSQNPRHKITKRGQNVTFRCDPISEHNRLYWYRQTLGQGPEFLTYFQNEAQLEKSRLLSDRFSAERPKGSFSTLEIQRTEQGDSAMYLCASSLNAGVQETQYFGPGTRLLVL.

This chain joins TRBV28 and TRBJ2-7; 8 positions agree with TRBD2. The V gene end was trimmed by 8 bases and the J gene end by 5 bases; junction bases not matched to a gene: 5. The germline V gene encodes CDR1 MDHEN and CDR2 SYDVKM. The CDR3 extends over 12 amino acids. The CDR3 nucleotides are TGTGCCAGCGGGACTAGATCGAACGAGCAGTACTTC. Amino acids: CASGTRSNEQYF.

V is TRBV18 and J is TRBJ2-7; 9 positions match TRBD2. Germline V gene sequence: CDR1 KGHSH, CDR2 LQKENI. V was clipped by 4 bases and J by 3 bases; unmatched bases: 10. This CDR3 is 16 amino acids long. The CDR3 coding sequence is TGTGCCAGCTCACGACAGCGGACTAGCGATATCTACGAGCAGTACTTC. Protein product: CASSRQRTSDIYEQYF.

The chain is built from TRBV19 and TRBJ2-3; 12 nucleotides align to TRBD2. CDR3 length: 18 residues. Trimming at V came to 6 bases and at J to 1 base, leaving 11 bases not matched to a gene. Germline values: CDR1 LNHDA, CDR2 SQIVND (reference sequence). CDR3 bases: TGTGCCAGTAGGGGGGAACTAGCGGGGGGCCGGGGCACAGATACGCAGTATTTT. This translates into CASRGELAGGRGTDTQYF.

The chain carries TRBV9 and TRBJ2-1; D gene unclear. Germline loops: CDR1 SGDLS, CDR2 YYNGEE. The CDR3 is 13 residues long. The V end was cut by 4 bases, the J end by 6 bases, with 11 bases between. Written as DNA, the CDR3 is TGTGCCAGCAGCCTGGTCGGTGGCAATGAGCAGTTCTTC. This translates into CASSLVGGNEQFF.

The genes are TRBV27 and TRBJ1-2; possible D gene TRBD1, 5 bases. The CDR3 length is 14 residues. The V end was cut by 0 bases, the J end by 6 bases, with 11 bases between. CDR1 is MNHEY, CDR2 SMNVEV, per germline (reference sequence). Here the CDR3 reads CASSLSRQGHGYTF. DNA of the CDR3: TGTGCCAGCAGTTTATCTCGGCAGGGCCATGGCTACACCTTC.

This clone turned up a few times. The chain carries TRBV27 and TRBJ2-7; D gene uncertain. CDR1 and CDR2 from the germline V gene are MNHEY and SMNVEV (reference sequence). CDR3 size: 14 residues. The V end lost 3 bases, the J end lost 6 bases, and 15 bases lay between the germline ends. The CDR3 bases are TGTGCCAGCAGTTTCTTGTCAACCTGGGGCGAGCAGTACTTC. This sequence encodes CASSFLSTWGEQYF.

The rearrangement joins TRBV7-9 to TRBJ2-1, with 7 bases identical to TRBD1. Per germline, CDR1 SEHNR and CDR2 FQNEAQ (reference sequence). This CDR3 comprises 12 residues. V was pared by 5 bases and J by 8 bases, with 3 bases of the junction left unmatched. The CDR3 sequence: CASSQTGYEQFF. The CDR3 DNA follows: TGTGCCAGCAGCCAGACAGGGTATGAGCAGTTCTTC. The entire variable domain, with the rest obtained from reference TRBV7-9 and TRBJ2-1, is as follows: DTGVSQNPRHKITKRGQNVTFRCDPISEHNRLYWYRQTLGQGPEFLTYFQNEAQLEKSRLLSDRFSAERPKGSFSTLEIQRTEQGDSAMYLCASSQTGYEQFFGPGTRLTVL.

The count of this clone is one. The chain links TRBV6-1 to TRBJ1-4, with a tentative D call TRBD1 (5 bases). The CDR3 loop spans 16 amino acids. V was trimmed by 2 bases and J by 0 bases, leaving 10 bases between them. Per the germline V gene, CDR1 is MNHNS and CDR2 is SASEGT. The CDR3 sequence is CASSEKRGSTNEKLFF. The CDR3 DNA is TGTGCCAGCAGTGAAAAAAGGGGATCAACTAATGAAAAACTGTTTTTT.

V gene TRBV7-3 combines with J gene TRBJ2-2; 7 bases are a match to TRBD1. With 1 base clipped from V and 7 bases from J, the junction kept 3 bases outside the gene matches. There are 14 residues in the CDR3. The germline V gene has CDR1 SGHTA and CDR2 FQGTGA. This CDR3 is CASSLISGGGELFF. The CDR3 nucleotides are TGTGCCAGCAGCTTAATATCAGGGGGCGGGGAGCTGTTTTTT.

V is TRBV19 and J is TRBJ2-5, with D unresolved. The CDR3 covers 12 residues. V was pared by 2 bases and J by 0 bases, with 1 base between. Germline CDR1 reads LNHDA; CDR2 reads SQIVND (reference sequence). For the CDR3, the DNA is TGTGCCAGTAGTATAAACCAAGAGACCCAGTACTTC. As protein: CASSINQETQYF.

The chain combines TRBV7-2 with TRBJ1-4; tentative D call: TRBD1 (5 bases). CDR3 length: 14 amino acids. Germline V gene lookup returns CDR1 SGHTA and CDR2 FQGNSA. V lost 4 bases to trimming and J lost 3 bases, with 9 bases between them. The CDR3 coding sequence is TGTGCCAGCAGCTCCAGGGTGGCTAATGAAAAACTGTTTTTT. It translates to CASSSRVANEKLFF.

The V and J genes are TRBV30 and TRBJ2-7; D ambiguous. The CDR3 covers 14 residues. V was cut by 1 base and J by 0 bases, with 10 bases left in between. Germline CDR1 and CDR2: GTSNPN and SVGIG (reference sequence). The CDR3 nucleotides read TGTGCCTGGAGTGGACTTTTCAGCTCCTACGAGCAGTACTTC. Translated, it gives CAWSGLFSSYEQYF.

This chain joins TRBV2 and TRBJ1-1; tentatively, D is TRBD1 (6 bases). The CDR3 is 14 amino acids. Trimming shortened V by 2 bases and J by 4 bases, and 11 bases separated the two germline ends. The germline gives CDR1 SNHLY, CDR2 FYNNEI. This CDR3 is CASSEMGGLTEAFF. The CDR3 nucleotides read TGTGCCAGCAGTGAAATGGGGGGCCTCACTGAAGCTTTCTTT.

The chain uses TRBV11-2 and TRBJ2-7, with 9 bases that match TRBD1. CDR1 and CDR2 from the germline V gene are SGHAT and FQNNGV. CDR3 length: 14 amino acids. V shed 4 bases and J 5 bases; nucleotides not matched to a gene: 6. The CDR3 region is CASSSGQGINEQYF. The CDR3 DNA is TGTGCCAGCAGCTCCGGACAGGGGATCAACGAGCAGTACTTC.

V usage is TRBV7-9 and J usage is TRBJ1-2; TRBD1 is a possible D gene (5 bases). This CDR3 comprises 15 residues. CDR1 and CDR2 (germline): SEHNR, FQNEAQ (reference sequence). V was trimmed by 5 bases and J by 3 bases, leaving 16 bases between them. DNA of the CDR3: TGTGCCAGCAGCCGACCAGAGGGGTCGGACTATGGCTACACCTTC. Its protein is CASSRPEGSDYGYTF.